The source of this T cell receptor beta chain is a study of OX40 agonist ivuxolimab in advanced cancers. Overall study: The dose-escalation cohort was approximately 81% male, with a mean age of 60 years, ranging roughly 20 to 90.

Patients with autoimmune history or systemic immunosuppression were excluded. TCRdb's copy holds only in-frame clones and misses some; the assay was immunoSEQ multiplex PCR. The sample holds about 16,000 clones, roughly 86% seen once. The CDR3 loop spans 13 amino acids. V was clipped by 5 bases and J by 8 bases; unmatched bases: 8. From germline, CDR1 is MDHEN and CDR2 SYDVKM. J is TRBJ1-2 and V is TRBV28, with 7 bases fitting TRBD1. The specimen was CD4+ or CD8+ T cells sorted from blood, collected in a trial of the OX40 agonist ivuxolimab. This receptor was identified in an adult with an advanced solid tumor such as melanoma, head and neck, liver or kidney cancer. The DNA for the CDR3 is TGTGCCAGCAGTATAGGGGGCGCATGGGGCTACACCTTC. This translates into CASSIGGAWGYTF.